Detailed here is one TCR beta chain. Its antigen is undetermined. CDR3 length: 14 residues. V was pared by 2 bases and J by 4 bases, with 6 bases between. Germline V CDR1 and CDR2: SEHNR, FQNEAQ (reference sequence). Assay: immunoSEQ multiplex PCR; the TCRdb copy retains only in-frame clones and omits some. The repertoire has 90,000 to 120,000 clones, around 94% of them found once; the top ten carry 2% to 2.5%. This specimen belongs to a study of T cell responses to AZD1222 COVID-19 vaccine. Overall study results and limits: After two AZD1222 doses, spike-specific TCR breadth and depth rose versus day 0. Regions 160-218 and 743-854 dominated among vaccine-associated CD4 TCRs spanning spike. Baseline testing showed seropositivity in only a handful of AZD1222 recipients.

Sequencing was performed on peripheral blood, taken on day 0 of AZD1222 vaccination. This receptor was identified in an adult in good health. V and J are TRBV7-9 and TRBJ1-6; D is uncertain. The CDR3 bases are TGTGCCAGCAGCTTACCGAATTATAATTCACCCCTCCACTTT. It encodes CASSLPNYNSPLHF.